The clone carrying this T cell receptor beta chain was counted at least ten times. As yet, its antigen is unknown. The entry originates in a study of T cell repertoires in cytomegalovirus infection. Study-level results: Dominant in the ex vivo response were TCR beta clonotypes restricted by HLA-C and specific for CMV.

Trimming stripped 3 bases from V and 1 base from J, with 7 bases between. Germline loops: CDR1 SGHTA, CDR2 FQGNSA. The CDR3 is made up of 13 amino acids. One entry per CDR3 protein results from TCRdb running MiXCR on the reads. The profile shows around 230,000 distinct CDR3 sequences, around 40% of them singletons. This material consisted of CD8+ T cells from cultured PBMCs, taken from culture after CMV antigen stimulation. The rearrangement links TRBV7-2 to TRBJ2-7; D is perhaps TRBD2 (6 bases). The clonotype comes from a human donor in good health (CMV status not recorded). Some clones in this sample may be carry-over from other donors' samples. The CDR3 nucleotides read TGTGCCAGCAGCTTCGGGGGATCCTACGAGCAGTACTTC. As protein: CASSFGGSYEQYF. Full variable domain (outside the CDR3, taken from reference TRBV7-2 and TRBJ2-7): GAGVSQSPSNKVTEKGKDVELRCDPISGHTALYWYRQSLGQGLEFLIYFQGNSAPDKSGLPSDRFSAERTGGSVSTLTIQRTQQEDSAVYLCASSFGGSYEQYFGPGTRLTVT.